This T cell receptor (beta chain) appears in the sequencing data of a study of T-cell reconstitution after alpha-beta-depleted transplantation in children (TCRdb year 2016). Regarding the complete study: The study quantitatively tracked T-cell immune reconstitution after TCRalphabeta/CD19-depleted allogeneic hematopoietic cell transplantation in children using TCR repertoire profiling.

General conclusions and limits of the study: The apparently early recovery of alphabetaT-cell counts about two months after transplant reportedly depended on only several hundred rapidly expanded clones that came from non-depleted graft cells. In some patients, the high TCRbeta diversity seen at day 60 was put down to recipient T cells and intrathymic progenitors that had survived conditioning. The frequencies of hyperexpanded clones fell over the following months, and after one year, T-cell counts and TCRbeta diversity were mostly attributed to newly produced T cells.

The V end loses 4 bases and the J end loses 5 bases, and a stretch of 18 bases separates them. There are 15 amino acids in the CDR3, from cysteine to phenylalanine inclusive. Only the CDR3 portion is preserved as DNA: 45 bases, with reading frame beginning at the first base. CDR1 and CDR2, per the germline V gene, are SGHDT and YYEEEE. Reading the label with the study, this specimen's treatment or condition is: allogeneic hematopoietic cell transplantation with graft depleted of TCRalphabeta T cells and CD19 B cells. The transplant recipients were children given TCRalphabeta/CD19-depleted allogeneic hematopoietic cell grafts. Receptor libraries were prepared by PCR. The listed sequencing device is Illumina HiSeq 2500. TCR libraries were prepared with molecular barcoding, using unique molecular identifiers to normalize TCRbeta repertoire quantification. The public reads were reanalyzed by TCRdb: fastp trimming at Q25, MiXCR alignment, in-frame beta chains only. Here each entry gathers all rows of one CDR3 protein and keeps the most common genes and DNA. The sample contains approximately 47,000 distinct CDR3 sequences, around half of them found a single time. 35% to 40% of the sample is taken by the ten largest.

This clonotype was seen once. Its antigen target is currently unknown. No base qualities exist here, and no much larger clone lies one base off it. One read amounts to weak evidence. Sequencing was performed on peripheral blood, taken before TCRalphabeta/CD19-depleted stem cell transplant. The chain was built from TRBV5-6 and TRBJ2-5; the D match is possibly TRBD1 or TRBD2, with 6 bases aligned in each. The TCR comes from a boy under three years old with SCID, due to receive a stem cell transplant. The base sequence is TGTGCCAGCAGCCCCCGGGACTCACAGGGTGAGACCCAGTACTTC. Its translation is CASSPRDSQGETQYF.